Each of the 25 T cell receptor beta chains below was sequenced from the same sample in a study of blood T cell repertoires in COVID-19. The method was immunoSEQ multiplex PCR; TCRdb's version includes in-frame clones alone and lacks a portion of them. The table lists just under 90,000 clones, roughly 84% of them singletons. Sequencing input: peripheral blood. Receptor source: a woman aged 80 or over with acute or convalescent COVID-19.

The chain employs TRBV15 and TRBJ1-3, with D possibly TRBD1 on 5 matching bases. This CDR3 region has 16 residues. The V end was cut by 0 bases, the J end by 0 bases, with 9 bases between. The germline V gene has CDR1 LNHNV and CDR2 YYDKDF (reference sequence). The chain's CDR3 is CATSRDSGGSGNTIYF. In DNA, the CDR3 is TGTGCCACCAGCAGAGATAGCGGGGGCTCTGGAAACACCATATATTTT.

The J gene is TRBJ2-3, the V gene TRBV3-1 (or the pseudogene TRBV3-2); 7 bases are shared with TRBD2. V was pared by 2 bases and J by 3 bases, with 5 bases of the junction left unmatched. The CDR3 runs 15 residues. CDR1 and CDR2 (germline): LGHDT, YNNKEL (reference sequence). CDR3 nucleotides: TGTGCCAGCAGCCAATTGGGGGGGAATACAGATACGCAGTATTTT. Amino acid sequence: CASSQLGGNTDTQYF.

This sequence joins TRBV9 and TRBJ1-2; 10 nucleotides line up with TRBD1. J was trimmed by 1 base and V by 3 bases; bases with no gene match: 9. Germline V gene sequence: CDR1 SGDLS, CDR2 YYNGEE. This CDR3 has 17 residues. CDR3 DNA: TGTGCCAGCAGCGCTTCCAGGACAGGGGGTGGTAACTATGGCTACACCTTC. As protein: CASSASRTGGGNYGYTF.

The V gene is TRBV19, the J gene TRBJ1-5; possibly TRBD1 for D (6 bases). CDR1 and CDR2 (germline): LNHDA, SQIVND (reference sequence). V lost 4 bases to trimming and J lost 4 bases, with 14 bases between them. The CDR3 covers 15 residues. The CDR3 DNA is TGTGCCAGTAGTAAGGCCGGACAGTTAAATCAGCCCCAGCATTTT. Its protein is CASSKAGQLNQPQHF.

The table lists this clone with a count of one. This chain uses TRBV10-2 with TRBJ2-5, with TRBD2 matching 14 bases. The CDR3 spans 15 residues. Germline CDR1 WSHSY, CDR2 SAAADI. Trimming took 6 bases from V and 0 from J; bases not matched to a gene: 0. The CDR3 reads CASRGLAGDQETQYF. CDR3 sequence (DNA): TGCGCCAGCAGGGGACTAGCGGGGGACCAAGAGACCCAGTACTTC.

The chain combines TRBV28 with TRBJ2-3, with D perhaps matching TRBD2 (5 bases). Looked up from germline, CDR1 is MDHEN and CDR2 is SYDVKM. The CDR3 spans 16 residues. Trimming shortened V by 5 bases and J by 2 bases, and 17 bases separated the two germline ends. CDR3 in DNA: TGTGCCAGCAGTCATAGAGGTGGGAGTCCCACAGATACGCAGTATTTT. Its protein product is CASSHRGGSPTDTQYF.

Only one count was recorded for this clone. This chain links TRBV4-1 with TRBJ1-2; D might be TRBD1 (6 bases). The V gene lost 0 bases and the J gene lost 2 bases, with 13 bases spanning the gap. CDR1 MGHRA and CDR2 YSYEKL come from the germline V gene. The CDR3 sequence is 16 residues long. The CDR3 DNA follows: TGCGCCAGCAGCCAAGAACCGACAGGAGGCAACTATGGCTACACCTTC. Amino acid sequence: CASSQEPTGGNYGYTF.

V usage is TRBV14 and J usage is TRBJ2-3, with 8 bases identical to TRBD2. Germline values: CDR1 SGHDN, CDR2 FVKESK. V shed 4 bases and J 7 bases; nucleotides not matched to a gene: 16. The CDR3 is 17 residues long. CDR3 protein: CASSPRWGLGLENTQYF. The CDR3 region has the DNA TGTGCCAGCAGCCCACGCTGGGGGTTGGGACTAGAGAATACGCAGTATTTT.

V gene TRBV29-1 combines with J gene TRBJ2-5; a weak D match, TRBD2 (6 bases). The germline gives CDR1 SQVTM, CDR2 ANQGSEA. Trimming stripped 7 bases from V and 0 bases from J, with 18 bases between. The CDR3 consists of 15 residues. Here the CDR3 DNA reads TGCAGCGGGCTCGGAGGGAAGGGGTACCAAGAGACCCAGTACTTC. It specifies CSGLGGKGYQETQYF.

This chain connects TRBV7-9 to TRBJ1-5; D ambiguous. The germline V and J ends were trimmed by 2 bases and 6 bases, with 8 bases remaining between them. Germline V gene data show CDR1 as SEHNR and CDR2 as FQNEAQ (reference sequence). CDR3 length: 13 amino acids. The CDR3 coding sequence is TGTGCCAGCAGCTTACTACCGGGTCAGCCCCAGCATTTT. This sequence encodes CASSLLPGQPQHF.

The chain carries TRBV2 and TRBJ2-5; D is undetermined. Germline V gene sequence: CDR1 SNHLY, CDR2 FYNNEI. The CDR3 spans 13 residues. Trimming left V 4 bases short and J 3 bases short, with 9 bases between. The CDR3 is CASSVGRKETQYF. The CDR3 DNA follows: TGTGCCAGCAGTGTTGGCAGGAAAGAGACCCAGTACTTC.

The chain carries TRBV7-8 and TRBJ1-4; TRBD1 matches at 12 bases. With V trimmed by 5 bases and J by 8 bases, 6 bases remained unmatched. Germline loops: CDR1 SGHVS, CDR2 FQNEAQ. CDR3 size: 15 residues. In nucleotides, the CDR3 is TGTGCCAGCAGCCAACCCGGGACAGGGGGCGAAAAACTGTTTTTT. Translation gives CASSQPGTGGEKLFF.

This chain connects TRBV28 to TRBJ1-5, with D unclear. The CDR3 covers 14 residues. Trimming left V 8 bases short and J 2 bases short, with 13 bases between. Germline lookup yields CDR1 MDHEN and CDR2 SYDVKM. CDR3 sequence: CASLPFLGNQPQHF. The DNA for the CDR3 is TGTGCCAGCCTACCTTTTCTGGGCAATCAGCCCCAGCATTTT.

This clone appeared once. The CDR3 bases are TGTGCCAGCAGCTCAGCCTCAGGGGGCGGATCACCCCTCCACTTT. Its translation is CASSSASGGGSPLHF. The chain recombines TRBV7-3 with TRBJ1-6; 8 bases agree with TRBD1. Trimming at V came to 4 bases and at J to 10 bases, leaving 9 bases not matched to a gene. This CDR3 region has 15 residues. CDR1 SGHTA and CDR2 FQGTGA come from the germline V gene. Full variable domain (rest looked up from reference TRBV7-3 and TRBJ1-6): GAGVSQTPSNKVTEKGKYVELRCDPISGHTALYWYRQSLGQGPEFLIYFQGTGAADDSGLPNDRFFAVRPEGSVSTLKIQRTERGDSAVYLCASSSASGGGSPLHFGNGTRLTVT.

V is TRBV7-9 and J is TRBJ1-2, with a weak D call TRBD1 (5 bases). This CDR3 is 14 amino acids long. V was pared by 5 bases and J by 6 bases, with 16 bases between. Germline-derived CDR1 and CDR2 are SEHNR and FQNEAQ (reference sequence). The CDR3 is CASSPGDSVDGYTF. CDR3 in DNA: TGTGCCAGCAGCCCCGGTGACAGCGTGGATGGCTACACCTTC.

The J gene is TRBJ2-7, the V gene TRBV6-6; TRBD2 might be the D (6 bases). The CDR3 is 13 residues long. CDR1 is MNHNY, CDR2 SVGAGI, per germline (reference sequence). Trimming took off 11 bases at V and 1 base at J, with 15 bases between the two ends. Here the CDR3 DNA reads TGTGCCGGCCGGGACTCTATGTCCTACGAGCAGTACTTC. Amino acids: CAGRDSMSYEQYF.

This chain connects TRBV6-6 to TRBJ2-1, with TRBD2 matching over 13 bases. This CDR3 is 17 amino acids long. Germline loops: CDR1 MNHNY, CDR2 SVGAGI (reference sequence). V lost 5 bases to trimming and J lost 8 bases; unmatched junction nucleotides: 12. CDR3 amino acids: CASSRTSGGARTYEQFF. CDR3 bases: TGTGCCAGCAGTCGAACTAGCGGGGGGGCTAGGACATATGAGCAGTTCTTC.

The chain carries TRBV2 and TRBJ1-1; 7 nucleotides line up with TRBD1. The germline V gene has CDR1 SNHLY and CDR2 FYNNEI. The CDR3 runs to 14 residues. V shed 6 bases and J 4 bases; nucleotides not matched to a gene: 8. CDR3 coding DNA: TGTGCCAGCAGCCGACAGGGCGTTGGCACTGAAGCTTTCTTT. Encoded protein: CASSRQGVGTEAFF.

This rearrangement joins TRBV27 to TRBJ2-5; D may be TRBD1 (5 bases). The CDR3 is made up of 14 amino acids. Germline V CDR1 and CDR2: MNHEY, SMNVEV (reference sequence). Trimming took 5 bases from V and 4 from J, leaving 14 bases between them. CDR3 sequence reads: CASSATVGGETQYF. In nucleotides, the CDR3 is TGTGCCAGCAGTGCGACAGTCGGTGGAGAGACCCAGTACTTC.

The CDR3 region has the DNA TGTGCCAGCAGTTTAGAGAGTGAGCAGTTCTTC. This encodes CASSLESEQFF. The gene calls are TRBV12-3 or TRBV12-4 and TRBJ2-1; D gene unclear. This CDR3 has 11 residues. Trimming removed 1 base from V and 9 bases from J, with 4 bases in between.

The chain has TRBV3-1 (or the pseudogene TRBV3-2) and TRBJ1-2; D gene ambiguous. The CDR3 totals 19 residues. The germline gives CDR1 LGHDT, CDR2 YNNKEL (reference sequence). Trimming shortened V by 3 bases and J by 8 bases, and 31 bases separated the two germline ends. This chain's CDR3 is CASSHSVPDPIRDRGGYTF. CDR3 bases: TGTGCCAGCAGCCACTCAGTTCCTGACCCCATTAGAGACCGGGGAGGCTACACCTTC.

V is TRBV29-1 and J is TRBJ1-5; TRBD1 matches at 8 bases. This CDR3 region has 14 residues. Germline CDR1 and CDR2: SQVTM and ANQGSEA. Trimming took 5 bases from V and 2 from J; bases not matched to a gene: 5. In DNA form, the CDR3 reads TGCAGCGTTAGGGACAGGTCGGGCAATCAGCCCCAGCATTTT. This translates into CSVRDRSGNQPQHF.

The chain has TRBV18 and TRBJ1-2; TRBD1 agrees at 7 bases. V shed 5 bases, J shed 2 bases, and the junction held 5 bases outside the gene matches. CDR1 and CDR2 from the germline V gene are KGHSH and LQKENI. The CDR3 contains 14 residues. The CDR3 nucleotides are TGTGCCAGCTCAGGTGGACAGGAGAACTATGGCTACACCTTC. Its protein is CASSGGQENYGYTF.

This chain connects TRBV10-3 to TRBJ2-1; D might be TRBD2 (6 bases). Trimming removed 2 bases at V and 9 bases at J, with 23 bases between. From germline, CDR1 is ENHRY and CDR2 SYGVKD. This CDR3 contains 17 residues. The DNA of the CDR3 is TGTGCCATCAGTGAGATTCAACCTATCGGAGGGCGGGGTGAGCAGTTCTTC. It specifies CAISEIQPIGGRGEQFF.

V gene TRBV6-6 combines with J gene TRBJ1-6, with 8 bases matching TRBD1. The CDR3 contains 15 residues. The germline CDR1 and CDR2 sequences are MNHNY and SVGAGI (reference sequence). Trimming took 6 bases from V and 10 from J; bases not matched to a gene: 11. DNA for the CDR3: TGTGCCAGCAGCTTCGGACAGGGCTTTCTGTCACCCCTCCACTTT. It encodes CASSFGQGFLSPLHF.